The present TCR beta chain was sequenced within a study of PD-L1 blockade in urothelial cancer. The method was immunoSEQ multiplex PCR; TCRdb's version includes in-frame clones alone and lacks a portion of them. The repertoire consists of tens of thousands of clones, with roughly 80% occurring once and the leading ten covering over 7.5%. The sample here was PBMCs, taken around atezolizumab (anti-PD-L1) treatment. This receptor was identified in a man aged 70 or older with urothelial cancer.

The CDR3 loop reads CASSLRVDTEAFF. CDR3 nucleotide sequence: TGTGCCAGCAGCTTGCGGGTGGACACTGAAGCTTTCTTT. The chain is built from TRBV5-5 and TRBJ1-1; no definite D call. This CDR3 is 13 amino acids long. V gave up 1 base and J gave up 3 bases, with 7 bases separating them. Germline-derived CDR1 and CDR2 are SGHKS and YYEKEE (reference sequence).